Listed here is a single T cell receptor beta chain. The antigen is undetermined. The assay was immunoSEQ multiplex PCR, and TCRdb's table has in-frame clones only and misses some. The sample yields around 62,000 clones, roughly 91% seen once. V lost 11 bases to trimming and J lost 5 bases; unmatched junction nucleotides: 13. CDR1 and CDR2 from the germline V gene are SNHLY and FYNNEI. The CDR3 length is 15 residues. This entry comes from a study of cytomegalovirus exposure and HLA in healthy donors. Study-level results: CMV antigen specificity was confirmed in vitro for a few CMV-associated chains.

The sequenced sample was PBMCs. This clonotype originated in a young woman in good health and CMV-seronegative. The chain carries TRBV2 and TRBJ2-5; TRBD1 aligns across 11 bases. This CDR3 reads CASRRRTGGDETQYF. CDR3 bases: TGTGCCTCTAGGCGAAGGACAGGGGGCGACGAGACCCAGTACTTC. Drawing the rest from reference TRBV2 and TRBJ2-5, the complete variable domain is EPEVTQTPSHQVTQMGQEVILRCVPISNHLYFYWYRQILGQKVEFLVSFYNNEISEKSEIFDDQFSVERPDGSNFTLKIRSTKLEDSAMYFCASRRRTGGDETQYFGPGTRLLVL.